This TCR beta chain was sequenced in a study of graft-versus-host responses after intestinal transplantation. Study at large: Anti-thymocyte globulin induction preceded 2 to 4 years of tacrolimus and steroid maintenance in all recipients.

TCRdb keeps only in-frame clones here, not all; method: immunoSEQ multiplex PCR. The sample carries around 9,400 clones, around 96% recorded once. Notes on the study in general: Researchers found GvH clones in recipient marrow, and some showed up first in ileum or blood.

This CDR3 region has 16 residues. The germline gives CDR1 SGHTA, CDR2 FQGNSA. V was clipped by 1 base and J by 0 bases, with 10 bases between them. On this clone: Its cognate antigen is unknown.

The sample consisted of bone marrow, taken around 500 days after intestinal transplantation. The TCR originated in a human patient who received an intestinal transplant, so some T cells may come from the graft donor. The J gene is TRBJ1-5, the V gene TRBV7-2; D gene uncertain. The CDR3 loop is CASSLGVRYSNQPQHF. The CDR3 coding sequence is TGTGCCAGCAGCTTAGGTGTCAGGTATAGCAATCAGCCCCAGCATTTT.